One sample yielded the 32 T cell receptor beta chains listed below, sequenced in a study of control samples from healthy donors and cancer patients (dated by TCRdb to 2020 to 2022). The library was generated by the immunoSEQ multiplex PCR assay. TCRdb carries this immuneACCESS record with in-frame sequences only. Its versions omit some clonotypes, under half of them owing to an unresolved V gene in the studies checked, with the rest unexplained. The sample table records about 120,000 clones; roughly 92% of these occur just once. Jointly, the top ten make up 7.8% of the sample. The source material was blood. All receptors come from a woman aged 18-29 years in good health.

The chain uses TRBV30 and TRBJ2-7; unclear D gene. Germline lookup yields CDR1 GTSNPN and CDR2 SVGIG (reference sequence). The CDR3 has 18 residues. Between the trimmed V and J ends, which lost 0 bases and 0 bases, there was a span of 21 bases. CDR3 nucleotides: TGTGCCTGGAGTGTGCCGGTCCGCCTAGGAGTTTTCTCCTACGAGCAGTACTTC. Encoded protein: CAWSVPVRLGVFSYEQYF.

The V and J genes are TRBV6-2 or TRBV6-3 and TRBJ2-1; D tentatively fits TRBD1 or TRBD2 (5 bases each). Germline CDR1 MNHEY, CDR2 SVGEGT. The CDR3 sequence is 17 residues long. Trimming removed 2 bases at V and 5 bases at J, with 19 bases between. CDR3 region: CASSYPGTVTLNNEQFF. CDR3 bases: TGTGCCAGCAGTTACCCCGGGACCGTCACGCTCAACAATGAGCAGTTCTTC.

The rearrangement links TRBV7-2 to TRBJ2-3; D is possibly TRBD2 (6 bases). The ends were cut back, 3 bases at V and 2 bases at J, with 9 bases in the middle. The CDR3 is 14 residues long. CDR1 SGHTA and CDR2 FQGNSA come from the germline V gene. CDR3 region: CASSLGLITDTQYF. Written as DNA, the CDR3 is TGTGCCAGCAGCTTGGGACTGATCACAGATACGCAGTATTTT.

The rearrangement links TRBV6-2 or TRBV6-3 to TRBJ1-5; a weak D match, TRBD1 (5 bases). The CDR3 is made up of 15 amino acids. V was trimmed by 3 bases and J by 3 bases, leaving 12 bases between them. CDR1 is MNHEY, CDR2 SVGEGT, per germline. The CDR3 bases are TGTGCCAGCAGTTATCCGAGGGACTTCAATCAGCCCCAGCATTTT. Protein: CASSYPRDFNQPQHF.

The CDR3 protein is CASSYGGTSGRAEQFF. CDR3 bases: TGTGCCAGCAGTTACGGAGGGACTAGCGGGAGGGCTGAGCAGTTCTTC. The chain couples TRBV6-5 to TRBJ2-1, with 16 bases lining up with TRBD2. J was trimmed by 9 bases and V by 2 bases; bases with no gene match: 4. CDR3 length equals 16 residues. Germline CDR1 is MNHEY and CDR2 is SVGAGI.

This clone was seen a few times. The chain is built from TRBV7-8 and TRBJ1-1, with 8 bases fitting TRBD1. The CDR3 extends over 15 amino acids. Germline-derived CDR1 and CDR2 are SGHVS and FQNEAQ. Trimming removed 3 bases from V and 5 bases from J; junction bases left unmatched: 8. The CDR3 sequence: CASSFRADRGTEAFF. The CDR3 nucleotides are TGTGCCAGCAGCTTCCGTGCAGACAGGGGTACTGAAGCTTTCTTT.

The chain uses TRBV11-2 and TRBJ1-4; 7 bases match TRBD1. The CDR3 contains 16 residues. The germline V gene has CDR1 SGHAT and CDR2 FQNNGV. J gave up 6 bases and V 4 bases, and 11 bases lay outside the gene matches. DNA of the CDR3: TGTGCCAGCAGCTCGGGCGTCGACAGGGAAGATGAAAAACTGTTTTTT. Translation: CASSSGVDREDEKLFF.

The CDR3 region is CASSQDRRISYNEQFF. CDR3 bases: TGCGCCAGCAGCCAAGATAGGAGGATTTCCTACAATGAGCAGTTCTTC. This rearrangement joins TRBV4-1 to TRBJ2-1; D possibly corresponds to TRBD2 (5 bases). The CDR3 totals 16 residues. Germline values: CDR1 MGHRA, CDR2 YSYEKL. V lost 0 bases and J lost 1, with 10 bases in between.

This rearrangement joins TRBV6-2 or TRBV6-3 to TRBJ2-3; D is unclear. The CDR3 has 11 residues. With 4 bases removed from V and 6 bases from J, the gap between germline ends came to 5 bases. Germline V gene lookup returns CDR1 MNHEY and CDR2 SVGEGT. The CDR3 loop reads CASSLRDTQYF. CDR3 nucleotide sequence: TGTGCCAGCAGTTTAAGGGATACGCAGTATTTT.

Here the CDR3 reads CASSLYGGVAGGHEQFF. CDR3 nucleotide sequence: TGTGCCAGCAGCCTTTACGGAGGGGTAGCGGGAGGTCATGAGCAGTTCTTC. The J gene is TRBJ2-1, the V gene TRBV14, with 10 bases that match TRBD2. Losses at the gene ends were 4 bases for V and 8 bases for J; bases not matched to a gene: 14. Germline loops: CDR1 SGHDN, CDR2 FVKESK. This CDR3 has 17 amino acids.

This sequence joins TRBV18 and TRBJ1-1, with 7 bases lining up with TRBD1. The CDR3 sequence is 15 residues long. Germline V gene data show CDR1 as KGHSH and CDR2 as LQKENI. The V gene end was trimmed by 6 bases and the J gene end by 1 base; junction bases not matched to a gene: 8. The CDR3 protein is CASSSLTGQNTEAFF. The CDR3 DNA follows: TGTGCCAGCTCCTCATTGACAGGGCAGAACACTGAAGCTTTCTTT.

The genes are TRBV4-3 and TRBJ1-4; possible D gene TRBD1, 5 bases. Germline V gene lookup returns CDR1 LGHNA and CDR2 YSLEER. Deletions cut 3 bases from V and 4 bases from J, with 15 bases between. The length of the CDR3 is 16 residues. CDR3 DNA: TGCGCCAGCAGCCAGGATATGGGACTGCTTAATGAAAAACTGTTTTTT. Translating it yields CASSQDMGLLNEKLFF.

This chain joins TRBV27 and TRBJ2-7, with 7 bases aligning to TRBD2. Germline CDR1 and CDR2: MNHEY and SMNVEV (reference sequence). After removal of 6 bases from V and 0 bases from J, the junction contained 11 bases not matched to a gene. This CDR3 contains 16 residues. In DNA form, the CDR3 reads TGTGCCAGCAGCCCGTCTAAGGGGACTATCTCCTACGAGCAGTACTTC. It specifies CASSPSKGTISYEQYF.

This chain uses TRBV5-1 with TRBJ2-5; 8 positions agree with TRBD2. The germline V gene encodes CDR1 SGHRS and CDR2 YFSETQ. The CDR3 spans 17 residues. V lost 2 bases, J lost 4 bases, and 13 bases stayed unmatched. This CDR3 reads CASSFGNAGGRGETQYF. The CDR3 DNA reads as TGCGCCAGCAGCTTCGGGAACGCGGGGGGCCGTGGAGAGACCCAGTACTTC.

V usage is TRBV2 and J usage is TRBJ2-1; 8 bases are shared with TRBD1. The CDR3 loop spans 15 amino acids. The ends lost 8 bases at V and 3 bases at J; junction bases unmatched: 9. From germline, CDR1 is SNHLY and CDR2 FYNNEI. This CDR3 is CASEVGQGIYNEQFF. CDR3 nucleotide sequence: TGTGCCAGCGAGGTCGGACAGGGAATCTACAATGAGCAGTTCTTC.

V and J are TRBV29-1 and TRBJ1-5, with D maybe TRBD1 (5 bases). With 8 bases removed from V and 5 bases from J, the gap between germline ends came to 13 bases. This CDR3 has 12 residues. Germline loops: CDR1 SQVTM, CDR2 ANQGSEA. DNA for the CDR3: TGCAGCTATCGGGACGGGGATCAGCCCCAGCATTTT. Translating it yields CSYRDGDQPQHF.

This clone has only one observation. The V and J genes are TRBV29-1 and TRBJ1-2; 7 bases fit TRBD1. Germline lookup yields CDR1 SQVTM and CDR2 ANQGSEA. The CDR3 is made up of 13 amino acids. Germline trimming cut 3 bases from V and 5 bases from J; bases unmatched to any gene: 6. The CDR3: CSVELAGGYGYTF. CDR3 bases: TGCAGCGTTGAGCTTGCAGGGGGGTATGGCTACACCTTC.

This chain connects TRBV6-4 to TRBJ2-3, with unresolved D. The CDR3 sequence is 14 residues long. The V end was cut by 6 bases, the J end by 0 bases, with 10 bases between. CDR1 MRHNA and CDR2 SNTAGT come from the germline V gene. The CDR3 bases are TGTGCCAGCAGAAAAACACATAGCACAGATACGCAGTATTTT. As protein: CASRKTHSTDTQYF.

The chain recombines TRBV5-1 with TRBJ2-1; 11 nucleotides line up with TRBD2. V lost 0 bases to trimming and J lost 0 bases; unmatched junction nucleotides: 14. Germline CDR1 reads SGHRS; CDR2 reads YFSETQ. The CDR3 has 21 amino acids. The CDR3 coding sequence is TGCGCCAGCAGCTTGGTGTCCACTAGCGGGGGCCCCGAAAGCTCCTACAATGAGCAGTTCTTC. Encoded protein: CASSLVSTSGGPESSYNEQFF.

The chain links TRBV9 to TRBJ2-5; maybe TRBD2 (7 bases). Germline loops: CDR1 SGDLS, CDR2 YYNGEE. CDR3 size: 15 residues. Trimming cost V 1 base and J 1 base, with 11 bases left between them. The CDR3, as DNA: TGTGCCAGCAGCGTATTTGCGGGGGCCCAAGAGACCCAGTACTTC. It codes for CASSVFAGAQETQYF.

V is TRBV7-2 and J is TRBJ1-6; no reliable D call. The CDR3 totals 12 residues. CDR1 and CDR2 from the germline V gene are SGHTA and FQGNSA. Between the trimmed V and J ends, which lost 4 bases and 8 bases, there was a span of 6 bases. CDR3 sequence: CASSSFDSPLHF. The CDR3 DNA follows: TGTGCCAGCAGCTCGTTTGATTCACCCCTCCACTTT. Full variable domain (remainder filled in from reference TRBV7-2 and TRBJ1-6): GAGVSQSPSNKVTEKGKDVELRCDPISGHTALYWYRQSLGQGLEFLIYFQGNSAPDKSGLPSDRFSAERTGGSVSTLTIQRTQQEDSAVYLCASSSFDSPLHFGNGTRLTVT.

The chain joins TRBV2 to TRBJ1-1, with D uncertain. V was cut by 8 bases and J by 1 base, with 20 bases left in between. This CDR3 spans 16 amino acids. Germline CDR1 is SNHLY and CDR2 is FYNNEI. The CDR3 bases are TGTGCCAGCTCGACGGGCTTCCAGGAGTCGAACACTGAAGCTTTCTTT. This codes for CASSTGFQESNTEAFF.

This chain uses TRBV10-3 with TRBJ2-7, with 7 bases lining up with TRBD2. The germline CDR1 and CDR2 sequences are ENHRY and SYGVKD. The CDR3 has 14 residues. V shed 0 bases and J 12 bases; nucleotides not matched to a gene: 11. CDR3 nucleotide sequence: TGTGCCATCAGTGAGTCGAATGGCCCCCTAGCGGTGTACTTC. Amino acid sequence: CAISESNGPLAVYF.

The rearrangement uses TRBV7-2 and TRBJ1-2; D possibly corresponds to TRBD1 (6 bases). Germline CDR1 and CDR2: SGHTA and FQGNSA. The length of the CDR3 is 14 residues. Trimming cost V 5 bases and J 7 bases, with 17 bases left between them. This chain's CDR3 is CASSVLTGSPGYTF. The CDR3 DNA reads as TGTGCCAGCAGCGTTTTAACAGGGTCCCCTGGCTACACCTTC.

V and J are TRBV19 and TRBJ2-2; TRBD2 aligns across 16 bases. The CDR3 has 16 residues. Trimming removed 8 bases from V and 8 bases from J; junction bases left unmatched: 8. The germline gives CDR1 LNHDA, CDR2 SQIVND (reference sequence). CDR3 DNA sequence: TGTGCCAGTGAGGGACTAGCGGGAGGGCCCCGGGGGGAGCTGTTTTTT. Its translation: CASEGLAGGPRGELFF. The variable domain in full, with the rest retrieved from reference TRBV19 and TRBJ2-2, is DGGITQSPKYLFRKEGQNVTLSCEQNLNHDAMYWYRQDPGQGLRLIYYSQIVNDFQKGDIAEGYSVSREKKESFPLTVTSAQKNPTAFYLCASEGLAGGPRGELFFGEGSRLTVL.

This sequence joins TRBV5-1 and TRBJ2-1; TRBD1 aligns across 9 bases. The ends lost 5 bases at V and 3 bases at J; junction bases unmatched: 9. The CDR3 is made up of 16 amino acids. The germline V gene encodes CDR1 SGHRS and CDR2 YFSETQ. CDR3 nucleotides: TGCGCCAGCAGAACGGGACAGGGTGGGTTCTACAATGAGCAGTTCTTC. Amino acids: CASRTGQGGFYNEQFF.

V and J are TRBV2 and TRBJ1-3, with 7 bases identical to TRBD1. With 6 bases clipped from V and 2 bases from J, the junction kept 7 bases outside the gene matches. Germline V gene data show CDR1 as SNHLY and CDR2 as FYNNEI. The CDR3 sequence is 15 residues long. The DNA of the CDR3 is TGTGCCAGCAGGCAACAGGGGAAACCTGGAAACACCATATATTTT. Translated: CASRQQGKPGNTIYF.

This clone has a single count. The V and J genes are TRBV7-2 and TRBJ2-3, with TRBD2 as a possible D gene (6 bases). The germline V and J ends were trimmed by 0 bases and 8 bases, with 15 bases remaining between them. Germline CDR1 is SGHTA and CDR2 is FQGNSA. The CDR3 totals 15 residues. CDR3 DNA sequence: TGTGCCAGCAGCTTAGCGCCACAGGCCGGGGGTACGCAGTATTTT. Protein sequence: CASSLAPQAGGTQYF.

This chain links TRBV15 with TRBJ2-1; TRBD2 agrees at 7 bases. Germline CDR1 reads LNHNV; CDR2 reads YYDKDF (reference sequence). V shed 0 bases and J 2 bases; nucleotides not matched to a gene: 7. The CDR3 has 17 residues. For the CDR3, the DNA is TGTGCCACCAGCAGAGAAATCTGGCGGGAGACCTACAATGAGCAGTTCTTC. This encodes CATSREIWRETYNEQFF. Drawing the rest from reference TRBV15 and TRBJ2-1, the complete variable domain is DAMVIQNPRYQVTQFGKPVTLSCSQTLNHNVMYWYQQKSSQAPKLLFHYYDKDFNNEADTPDNFQSRRPNTSFCFLDIRSPGLGDTAMYLCATSREIWRETYNEQFFGPGTRLTVL.

This chain joins TRBV25-1 and TRBJ2-7, with 8 bases fitting TRBD1. The V segment lost 3 bases and the J segment 2 bases; nucleotides outside the gene matches: 6. The CDR3 covers 15 residues. In germline, CDR1 is MGHDK, CDR2 SYGVNS. The CDR3 DNA sequence: TGTGCCAGCAGTGAGGTTGGACAGGGAACCTACGAGCAGTACTTC. It is translated as CASSEVGQGTYEQYF.

The chain combines TRBV28 with TRBJ2-7; D is perhaps TRBD1 (5 bases). The V gene lost 3 bases and the J gene lost 0 bases, with 9 bases spanning the gap. CDR1 is MDHEN and CDR2 is SYDVKM in the germline V gene. This CDR3 spans 14 amino acids. The CDR3 reads CASSFRVNSYEQYF. The CDR3, as DNA: TGTGCCAGCAGTTTCAGGGTAAACTCCTACGAGCAGTACTTC.

V and J are TRBV28 and TRBJ2-7; the match to TRBD2 covers 8 bases. Unmatched junction bases numbered 11, after V lost 10 bases and J lost 3 bases. CDR3 size: 14 residues. Germline CDR1 is MDHEN and CDR2 is SYDVKM. The chain's CDR3 is CATIGRGSSYEQYF. CDR3 sequence (DNA): TGTGCCACCATCGGGAGGGGGAGCAGCTACGAGCAGTACTTC.